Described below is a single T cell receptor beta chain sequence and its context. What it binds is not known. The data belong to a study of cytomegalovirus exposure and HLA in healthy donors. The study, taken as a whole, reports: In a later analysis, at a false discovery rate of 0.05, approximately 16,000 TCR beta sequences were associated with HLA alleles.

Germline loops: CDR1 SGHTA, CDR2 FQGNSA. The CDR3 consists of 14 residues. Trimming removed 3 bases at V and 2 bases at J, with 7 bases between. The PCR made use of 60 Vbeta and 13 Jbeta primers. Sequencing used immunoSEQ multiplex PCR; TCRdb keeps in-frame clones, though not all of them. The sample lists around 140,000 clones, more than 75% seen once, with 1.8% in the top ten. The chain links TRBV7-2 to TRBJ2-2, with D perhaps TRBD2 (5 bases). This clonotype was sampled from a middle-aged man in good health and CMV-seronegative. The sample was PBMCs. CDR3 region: CASSLWTNTGELFF. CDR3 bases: TGTGCCAGCAGCTTGTGGACTAACACCGGGGAGCTGTTTTTT.